This T cell receptor (beta chain) is drawn from a study of cytomegalovirus exposure and HLA in healthy donors. The PCR employed 60 Vbeta primers together with 13 Jbeta primers. The data were produced by immunoSEQ multiplex PCR, yet TCRdb's version contains in-frame clones alone and is incomplete. The sample carries some 120,000 clones, around 70% recorded once. The CDR3 spans 15 residues. J lost 4 bases, V lost 7 bases, and 6 bases had no gene match. The germline V gene encodes CDR1 MNHEY and CDR2 SVGAGI. This clonotype originated in a man in his forties or fifties in good health and CMV-seropositive. Sequencing input: PBMCs. V gene TRBV6-5 combines with J gene TRBJ2-1, with 11 bases that match TRBD2. This CDR3 reads CASTTLAGVYNEQFF. The DNA of the CDR3 is TGTGCCAGCACTACACTAGCGGGGGTTTACAATGAGCAGTTCTTC.